These T cell receptor beta chains were read from a single sample in a study of patients and donors after allogeneic stem cell transplantation. TCRdb itself ran the RT-PCR reads through MiXCR, one entry per CDR3 protein. The sample consists of 900,000 to 1,000,000 distinct CDR3 sequences, 15% to 20% of them appearing once. Specimen: blood, either unsorted or a sorted T cell fraction (not recorded which). The receptors derive from a human donor who was either an allogeneic HSCT recipient or a stem cell or donor lymphocyte infusion donor (not recorded which). It is not recorded whose cells these are; they may come from a transplant donor. Each CDR3 is given with its conserved first and last residue. A D gene is named only where the DNA matches it firmly. Clone sizes are given selectively: once, few, many, or a class where the clone is expanded.

J gene: TRBJ2-7
V gene: TRBV5-5
D gene: .
clone size: .
CDR3 protein: CASSTYNEQYF
CDR3 DNA: TGTGCCAGCAGCACCTACAACGAGCAGTACTTC

J gene: TRBJ2-7
V gene: TRBV28
D gene: TRBD1
clone size: .
CDR3 protein: CASSLIGQGSYEQYF
CDR3 DNA: TGTGCCAGCAGTTTGATAGGACAGGGGTCCTACGAGCAGTACTTC

J gene: TRBJ1-1
V gene: TRBV12-3/TRBV12-4
D gene: .
clone size: few
CDR3 protein: CASSQDKLGLAFF
CDR3 DNA: TGTGCCAGCAGCCAAGACAAATTGGGGCTAGCTTTCTTT

J gene: TRBJ1-1
V gene: TRBV20-1
D gene: TRBD1
clone size: .
CDR3 protein: CSARTGAMNTEAFF
CDR3 DNA: TGCAGTGCTAGGACAGGGGCGATGAACACTGAAGCTTTCTTT

J gene: TRBJ2-3
V gene: TRBV12-3/TRBV12-4
D gene: .
clone size: few
CDR3 protein: CASSLWGLDTQYF
CDR3 DNA: TGTGCCAGCAGTTTATGGGGGCTAGATACGCAGTATTTT

J gene: TRBJ1-5
V gene: TRBV20-1
D gene: .
clone size: .
CDR3 protein: CSAPFPGSNQPQHF
CDR3 DNA: TGCAGTGCCCCTTTTCCTGGAAGCAATCAGCCCCAGCATTTT

J gene: TRBJ1-2
V gene: TRBV12-3/TRBV12-4
D gene: .
clone size: .
CDR3 protein: CASTNTTGGYTF
CDR3 DNA: TGTGCCAGCACCAACACTACTGGAGGCTACACCTTC

J gene: TRBJ1-2
V gene: TRBV6-5
D gene: .
clone size: .
CDR3 protein: CASSYLGNYGYTF
CDR3 DNA: TGTGCCAGCAGTTACTTGGGTAACTATGGCTACACCTTC

J gene: TRBJ2-7
V gene: TRBV27
D gene: .
clone size: .
CDR3 protein: CASSLSGLLKTYEQYF
CDR3 DNA: TGTGCCAGCAGTTTAAGCGGACTACTTAAAACCTACGAGCAGTACTTC

J gene: TRBJ2-1
V gene: TRBV5-6
D gene: TRBD2
clone size: few
CDR3 protein: CASSLGIGGSLFSFF
CDR3 DNA: TGTGCCAGCAGCTTAGGGATCGGCGGGAGTTTATTTTCATTCTTC

J gene: TRBJ2-2
V gene: TRBV12-3/TRBV12-4
D gene: .
clone size: many
CDR3 protein: CASSTSGELFF
CDR3 DNA: TGTGCCAGCAGCACCTCCGGGGAGCTGTTTTTT

J gene: TRBJ1-4
V gene: TRBV13
D gene: .
clone size: .
CDR3 protein: CASSLAGRREKLFF
CDR3 DNA: TGTGCCAGCAGCTTAGCAGGGAGAAGGGAAAAACTGTTTTTT

J gene: TRBJ2-7
V gene: TRBV5-1
D gene: .
clone size: few
CDR3 protein: CASSGESGAYEQYF
CDR3 DNA: TGCGCCAGCAGTGGGGAGTCCGGGGCCTACGAGCAGTACTTC

J gene: TRBJ2-1
V gene: TRBV2
D gene: .
clone size: .
CDR3 protein: CASIPLFGLSSYNEQFF
CDR3 DNA: TGTGCCAGCATCCCTTTATTTGGCCTCAGCTCCTACAATGAGCAGTTCTTC

J gene: TRBJ2-4
V gene: TRBV4-1
D gene: TRBD2
clone size: many
CDR3 protein: CASSQSTSGMVKNIQYF
CDR3 DNA: TGCGCCAGCAGCCAATCGACTAGCGGGATGGTCAAAAACATTCAGTACTTC

J gene: TRBJ1-5
V gene: TRBV29-1
D gene: .
clone size: many
CDR3 protein: CSVEVGGNQPQHF
CDR3 DNA: TGCAGCGTTGAGGTGGGAGGCAATCAGCCCCAGCATTTT

J gene: TRBJ2-2
V gene: TRBV12-3/TRBV12-4
D gene: TRBD2
clone size: many
CDR3 protein: CASSYSGGASGELFF
CDR3 DNA: TGTGCCAGCAGTTACAGCGGGGGGGCCTCGGGGGAGCTGTTTTTT

J gene: TRBJ2-3
V gene: TRBV20-1
D gene: TRBD2
clone size: .
CDR3 protein: CSAFSGGSDTQYF
CDR3 DNA: TGCAGTGCCTTTAGCGGGGGGTCGGATACGCAGTATTTT

J gene: TRBJ2-1
V gene: TRBV7-2
D gene: .
clone size: many
CDR3 protein: CASSLGFSNEQFF
CDR3 DNA: TGTGCCAGCAGCCTGGGCTTCTCCAATGAGCAGTTCTTC

J gene: TRBJ1-1
V gene: TRBV7-9
D gene: TRBD1
clone size: few
CDR3 protein: CASSSHRDRSTEAFF
CDR3 DNA: TGTGCCAGCAGCTCTCACCGGGACAGGAGTACTGAAGCTTTCTTT

J gene: TRBJ2-7
V gene: TRBV7-8
D gene: TRBD1
clone size: .
CDR3 protein: CASSSRQGLSYEQYF
CDR3 DNA: TGTGCCAGCAGCTCCCGACAGGGGCTCTCCTACGAGCAGTACTTC

J gene: TRBJ2-7
V gene: TRBV18
D gene: .
clone size: few
CDR3 protein: CASSPPAFITPGEQYF
CDR3 DNA: TGTGCCAGCTCACCACCGGCGTTCATCACTCCGGGGGAGCAGTACTTC

J gene: TRBJ2-7
V gene: TRBV6-1
D gene: .
clone size: .
CDR3 protein: CASGTSLYHEQYF
CDR3 DNA: TGTGCCAGCGGGACTTCTCTCTACCACGAGCAGTACTTC

J gene: TRBJ2-2
V gene: TRBV7-9
D gene: .
clone size: few
CDR3 protein: CASSLGNSNTGELFF
CDR3 DNA: TGTGCCAGCAGCTTAGGTAACTCGAACACCGGGGAGCTGTTTTTT

J gene: TRBJ1-3
V gene: TRBV5-1
D gene: .
clone size: few
CDR3 protein: CASSKGAGNTIYF
CDR3 DNA: TGCGCCAGCAGCAAGGGAGCTGGAAACACCATATATTTT

J gene: TRBJ2-2
V gene: TRBV9
D gene: .
clone size: .
CDR3 protein: CASSPNLGPTGELFF
CDR3 DNA: TGTGCCAGCAGCCCGAACCTAGGGCCGACCGGGGAGCTGTTTTTT

J gene: TRBJ2-1
V gene: TRBV6-1
D gene: TRBD2
clone size: many
CDR3 protein: CASSLRGSTYNEQFF
CDR3 DNA: TGTGCCAGCAGTCTTCGCGGGAGTACCTACAATGAGCAGTTCTTC